This T cell receptor (beta chain) emerged from a study of CD8 T cells in Susac syndrome. Peripheral blood CD8+ and CD4+ T cells were profiled by TCR beta sequencing. An amount of RNA that ranged from roughly 0.45 to 1 ug was reverse transcribed with random hexamers. TCRdb passed the immunoSEQ multiplex PCR reads through MiXCR, listing each CDR3 protein once. This table holds over 200,000 distinct CDR3 sequences, approximately 95% found once. Germline V CDR1 and CDR2: MNHEY, SMNVEV (reference sequence). CDR3 length: 14 amino acids. V was pared by 3 bases and J by 8 bases, with 11 bases between. Sample: CD4+ T cells from PBMCs. This clonotype originated in a human donor with multiple sclerosis. The rearrangement uses TRBV27 and TRBJ1-6, with D unclear. The CDR3 nucleotides read TGTGCCAGCAGTTTTCGGCAGCCCTATTCACCCCTCCACTTT. This translates into CASSFRQPYSPLHF.